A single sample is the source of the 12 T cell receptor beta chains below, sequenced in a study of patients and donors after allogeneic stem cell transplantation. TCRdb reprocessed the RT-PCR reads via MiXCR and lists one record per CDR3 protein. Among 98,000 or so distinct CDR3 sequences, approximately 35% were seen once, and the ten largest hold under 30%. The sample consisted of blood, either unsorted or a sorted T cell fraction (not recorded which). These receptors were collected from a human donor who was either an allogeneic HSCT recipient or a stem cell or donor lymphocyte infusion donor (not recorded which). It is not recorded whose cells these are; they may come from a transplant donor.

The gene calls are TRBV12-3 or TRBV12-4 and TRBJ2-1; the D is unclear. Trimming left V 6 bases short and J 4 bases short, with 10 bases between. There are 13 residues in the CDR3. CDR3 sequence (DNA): TGTGCCAGCAGAAACGGTCCATACAATGAGCAGTTCTTC. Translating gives CASRNGPYNEQFF.

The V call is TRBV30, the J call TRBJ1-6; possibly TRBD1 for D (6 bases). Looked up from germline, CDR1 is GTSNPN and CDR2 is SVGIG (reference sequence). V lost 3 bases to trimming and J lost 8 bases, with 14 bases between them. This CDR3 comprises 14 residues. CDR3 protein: CAWRPGGLDSPLHF. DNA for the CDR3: TGTGCCTGGAGGCCGGGGGGGCTAGATTCACCCCTCCACTTT.

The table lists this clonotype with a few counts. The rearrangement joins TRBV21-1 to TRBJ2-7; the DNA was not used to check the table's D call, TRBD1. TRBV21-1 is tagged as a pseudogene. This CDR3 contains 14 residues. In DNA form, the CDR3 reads TGTGCCAGCAGCAAATGGGGGGGCTCCTACGAGCAGTACTTC. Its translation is CASSKWGGSYEQYF.

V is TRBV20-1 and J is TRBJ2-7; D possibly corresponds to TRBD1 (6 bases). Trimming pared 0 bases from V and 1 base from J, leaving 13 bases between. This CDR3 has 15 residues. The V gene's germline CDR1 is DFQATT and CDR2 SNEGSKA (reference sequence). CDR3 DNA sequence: TGCAGTGCTAGAGATCTCCAACAGGGATCCTACGAGCAGTACTTC. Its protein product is CSARDLQQGSYEQYF.

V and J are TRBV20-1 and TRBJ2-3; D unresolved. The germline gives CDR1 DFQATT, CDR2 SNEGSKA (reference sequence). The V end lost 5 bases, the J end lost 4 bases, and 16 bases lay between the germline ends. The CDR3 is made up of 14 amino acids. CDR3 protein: CSAGVTGRPDTQYF. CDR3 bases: TGCAGTGCTGGGGTCACTGGAAGGCCAGATACGCAGTATTTT.

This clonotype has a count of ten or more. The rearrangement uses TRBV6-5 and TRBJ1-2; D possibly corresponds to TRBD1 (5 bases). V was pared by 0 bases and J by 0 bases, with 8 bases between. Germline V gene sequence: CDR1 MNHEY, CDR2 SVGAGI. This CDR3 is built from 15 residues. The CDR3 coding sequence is TGTGCCAGCAGTTACTCAGACAGACCTAACTATGGCTACACCTTC. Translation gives CASSYSDRPNYGYTF.

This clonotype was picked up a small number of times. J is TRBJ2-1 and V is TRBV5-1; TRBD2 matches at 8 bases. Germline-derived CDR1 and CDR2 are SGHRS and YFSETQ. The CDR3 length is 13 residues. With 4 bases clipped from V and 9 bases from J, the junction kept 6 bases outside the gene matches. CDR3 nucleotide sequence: TGCGCCAGCAGCACCGGGACTAGTGGTGAGCAGTTCTTC. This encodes CASSTGTSGEQFF. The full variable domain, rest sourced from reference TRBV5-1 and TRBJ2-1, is KAGVTQTPRYLIKTRGQQVTLSCSPISGHRSVSWYQQTPGQGLQFLFEYFSETQRNKGNFPGRFSGRQFSNSRSEMNVSTLELGDSALYLCASSTGTSGEQFFGPGTRLTVL.

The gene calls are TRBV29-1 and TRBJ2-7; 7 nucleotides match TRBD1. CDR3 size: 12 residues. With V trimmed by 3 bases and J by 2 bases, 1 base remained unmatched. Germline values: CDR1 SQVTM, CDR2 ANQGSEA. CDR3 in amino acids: CSVEDRPYEQYF. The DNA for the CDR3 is TGCAGCGTTGAGGACAGGCCCTACGAGCAGTACTTC.

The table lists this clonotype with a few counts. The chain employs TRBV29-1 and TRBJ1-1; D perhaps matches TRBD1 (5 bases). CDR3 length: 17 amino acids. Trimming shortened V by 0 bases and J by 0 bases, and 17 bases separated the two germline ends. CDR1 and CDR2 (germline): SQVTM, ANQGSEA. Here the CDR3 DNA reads TGCAGCGTTGAAGATCTAGGGCCAGGGTACATGAACACTGAAGCTTTCTTT. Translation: CSVEDLGPGYMNTEAFF.

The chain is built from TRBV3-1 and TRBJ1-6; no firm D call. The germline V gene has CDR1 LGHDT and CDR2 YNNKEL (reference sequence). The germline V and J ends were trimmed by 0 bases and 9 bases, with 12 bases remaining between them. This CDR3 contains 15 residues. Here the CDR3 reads CASSQDPHPSSPLHF. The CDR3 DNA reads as TGTGCCAGCAGCCAAGACCCACACCCTAGTTCACCCCTCCACTTT.

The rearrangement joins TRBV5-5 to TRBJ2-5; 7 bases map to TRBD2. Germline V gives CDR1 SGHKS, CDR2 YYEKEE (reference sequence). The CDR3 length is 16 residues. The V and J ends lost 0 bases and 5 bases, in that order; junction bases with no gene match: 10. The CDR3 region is CASSLESAGKRETQYF. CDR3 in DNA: TGTGCCAGCAGCTTGGAATCAGCGGGAAAGAGGGAGACCCAGTACTTC.

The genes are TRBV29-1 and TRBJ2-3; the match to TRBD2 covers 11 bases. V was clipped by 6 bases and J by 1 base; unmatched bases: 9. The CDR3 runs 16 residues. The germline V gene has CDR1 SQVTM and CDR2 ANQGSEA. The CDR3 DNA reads TGCAGCGTGTCAGCTAATAGCGGGAGGGGCACAGATACGCAGTATTTT. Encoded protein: CSVSANSGRGTDTQYF.